The present TCR beta chain was sequenced within a study of control samples from healthy donors and cancer patients. The repertoire was sequenced with immunoSEQ multiplex PCR; TCRdb's copy has only in-frame clones and lacks some. The sample has 150,000 or so clones; 88% are singletons. Trimming pared 6 bases from V and 7 bases from J, leaving 9 bases between. In germline, CDR1 is MDHEN, CDR2 SYDVKM. The CDR3 runs 11 residues. This sequence was found in a young man in good health. The chain joins TRBV28 to TRBJ1-1; D is unclear. The material sequenced was blood. The DNA of the CDR3 is TGTGCCAGCAGCTCCGGACGTGAAGCTTTCTTT. Translation gives CASSSGREAFF. The complete variable domain, with remaining parts taken from reference TRBV28 and TRBJ1-1, reads DVKVTQSSRYLVKRTGEKVFLECVQDMDHENMFWYRQDPGLGLRLIYFSYDVKMKEKGDIPEGYSVSREKKERFSLILESASTNQTSMYLCASSSGREAFFGQGTRLTVV.